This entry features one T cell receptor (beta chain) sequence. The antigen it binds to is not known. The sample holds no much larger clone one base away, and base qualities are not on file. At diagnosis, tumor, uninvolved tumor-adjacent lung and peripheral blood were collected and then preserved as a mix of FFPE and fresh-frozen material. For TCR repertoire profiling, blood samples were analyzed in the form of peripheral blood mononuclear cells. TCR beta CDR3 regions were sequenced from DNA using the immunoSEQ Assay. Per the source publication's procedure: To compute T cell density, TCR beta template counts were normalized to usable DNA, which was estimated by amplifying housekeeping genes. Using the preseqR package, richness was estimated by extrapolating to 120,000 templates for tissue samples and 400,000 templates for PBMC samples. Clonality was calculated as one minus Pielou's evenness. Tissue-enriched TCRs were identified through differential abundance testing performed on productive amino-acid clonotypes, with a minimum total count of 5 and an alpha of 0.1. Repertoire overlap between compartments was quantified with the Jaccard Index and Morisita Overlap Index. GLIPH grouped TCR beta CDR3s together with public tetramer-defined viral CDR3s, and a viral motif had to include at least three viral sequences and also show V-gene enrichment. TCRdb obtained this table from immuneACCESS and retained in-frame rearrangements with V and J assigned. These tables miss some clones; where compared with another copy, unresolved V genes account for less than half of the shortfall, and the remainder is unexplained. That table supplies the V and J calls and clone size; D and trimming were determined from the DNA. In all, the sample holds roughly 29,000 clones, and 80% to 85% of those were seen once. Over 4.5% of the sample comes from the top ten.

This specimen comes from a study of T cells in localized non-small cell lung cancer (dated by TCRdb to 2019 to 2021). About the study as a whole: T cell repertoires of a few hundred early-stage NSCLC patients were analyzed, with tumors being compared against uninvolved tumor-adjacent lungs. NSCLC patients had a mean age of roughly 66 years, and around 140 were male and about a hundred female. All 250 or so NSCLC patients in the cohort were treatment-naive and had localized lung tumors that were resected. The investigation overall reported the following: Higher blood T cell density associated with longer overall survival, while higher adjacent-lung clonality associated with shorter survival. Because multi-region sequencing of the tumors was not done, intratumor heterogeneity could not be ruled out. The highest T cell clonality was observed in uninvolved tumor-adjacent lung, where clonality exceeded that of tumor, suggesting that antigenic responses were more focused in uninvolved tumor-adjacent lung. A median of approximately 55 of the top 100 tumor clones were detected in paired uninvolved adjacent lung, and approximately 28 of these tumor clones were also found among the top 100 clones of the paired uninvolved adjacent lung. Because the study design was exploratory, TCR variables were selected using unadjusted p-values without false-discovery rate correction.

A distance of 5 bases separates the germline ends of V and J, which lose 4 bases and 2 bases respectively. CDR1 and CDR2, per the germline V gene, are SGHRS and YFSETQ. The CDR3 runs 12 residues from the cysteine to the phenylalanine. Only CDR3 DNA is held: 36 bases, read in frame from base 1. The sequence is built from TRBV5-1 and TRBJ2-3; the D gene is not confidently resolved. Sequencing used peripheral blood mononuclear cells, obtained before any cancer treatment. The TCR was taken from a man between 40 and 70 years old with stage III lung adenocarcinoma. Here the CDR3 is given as CASSTSTDTQYF. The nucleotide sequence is TGCGCCAGCAGCACTTCCACAGATACGCAGTATTTT.